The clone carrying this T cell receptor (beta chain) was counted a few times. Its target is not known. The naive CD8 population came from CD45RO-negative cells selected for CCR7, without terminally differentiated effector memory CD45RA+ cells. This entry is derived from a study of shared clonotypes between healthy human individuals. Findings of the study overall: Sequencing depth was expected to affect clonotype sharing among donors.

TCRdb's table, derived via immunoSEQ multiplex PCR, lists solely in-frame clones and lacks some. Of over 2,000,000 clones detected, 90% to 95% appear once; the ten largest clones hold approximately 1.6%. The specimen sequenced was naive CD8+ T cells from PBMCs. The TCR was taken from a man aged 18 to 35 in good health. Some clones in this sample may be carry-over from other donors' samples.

DNA for the CDR3: TGCGCCAGCAGCCAATTTCAACAGCTTAATGAAAAACTGTTTTTT. Its translation is CASSQFQQLNEKLFF. The rearrangement uses TRBV4-3 and TRBJ1-4; no firm D call. The CDR3 is made up of 15 amino acids. Germline V lookup: CDR1 LGHNA, CDR2 YSLEER. Trimming left V 2 bases short and J 4 bases short, with 11 bases between.